These 4 T cell receptor beta chains were all obtained from the same sample, sequenced in a study of cytomegalovirus exposure and HLA in healthy donors. The PCR was carried out with 60 Vbeta primers and 13 Jbeta primers. Sequencing used immunoSEQ multiplex PCR; TCRdb keeps in-frame clones, though not all of them. The top ten hold approximately 1.4% of the sample, which has some 130,000 clones, more than 75% seen once. Sample: PBMCs. All receptors come from a female donor in good health and CMV-seronegative.

This clone is a singleton in its sample. The chain joins TRBV29-1 to TRBJ2-1; weak D call: TRBD2 (5 bases). V gave up 3 bases and J gave up 4 bases, with 16 bases separating them. The germline V gene encodes CDR1 SQVTM and CDR2 ANQGSEA. This CDR3 comprises 15 residues. The CDR3 DNA is TGCAGCGTTGATTACAATAGCGAGATTTACAATGAGCAGTTCTTC. Amino acid sequence: CSVDYNSEIYNEQFF.

The CDR3, as DNA: TGTGCCAGCAGTGTTGGCGGGCTTGGCAATCAGCCCCAGCATTTT. Amino acid sequence: CASSVGGLGNQPQHF. This chain links TRBV2 with TRBJ1-5; D unresolved. This CDR3 has 15 residues. The V and J ends lost 4 bases and 2 bases respectively, with 12 bases between them. Germline-derived CDR1 and CDR2 are SNHLY and FYNNEI.

The CDR3 is CASSVAPNTGELFF. The DNA for the CDR3 is TGTGCCAGCAGCGTAGCTCCGAACACCGGGGAGCTGTTTTTT. This chain links TRBV9 with TRBJ2-2; no firm D call. Trimming took off 0 bases at V and 0 bases at J, with 3 bases between the two ends. This CDR3 has 14 residues. Germline CDR1 SGDLS, CDR2 YYNGEE.

The chain is built from TRBV27 and TRBJ1-4, with D perhaps TRBD1 (6 bases). This CDR3 has 14 amino acids. Trimming pared 6 bases from V and 7 bases from J, leaving 15 bases between. Germline V gene lookup returns CDR1 MNHEY and CDR2 SMNVEV (reference sequence). CDR3 region: CASRLAGGREKLFF. In DNA, the CDR3 is TGTGCCAGCAGGTTGGCGGGGGGGCGTGAAAAACTGTTTTTT.